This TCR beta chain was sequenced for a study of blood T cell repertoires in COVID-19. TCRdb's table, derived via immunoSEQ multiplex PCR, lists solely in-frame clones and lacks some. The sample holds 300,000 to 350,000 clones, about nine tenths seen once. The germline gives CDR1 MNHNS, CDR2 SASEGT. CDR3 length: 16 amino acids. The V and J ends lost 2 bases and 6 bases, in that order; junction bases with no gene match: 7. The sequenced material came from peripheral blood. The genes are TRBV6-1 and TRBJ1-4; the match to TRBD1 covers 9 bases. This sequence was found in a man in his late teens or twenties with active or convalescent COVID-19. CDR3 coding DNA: TGTGCCAGCAGTGAAATGGGGGGACAGGGAGATGAAAAACTGTTTTTT. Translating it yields CASSEMGGQGDEKLFF.